The 17 T cell receptor beta chains in this list originate from one sample, sequenced in a study of blood T cell repertoires in COVID-19. Measured with immunoSEQ multiplex PCR; TCRdb has only the in-frame clones, and not every one. The sample includes some 59,000 clones, approximately 90% of them seen just once. The specimen was peripheral blood. The origin of the receptors is a man in his forties or fifties with acute or convalescent COVID-19.

The chain couples TRBV6-5 to TRBJ2-7; a weak D match, TRBD2 (6 bases). The CDR3 runs to 13 residues. V was shortened by 5 bases and J by 7 bases, with 15 bases between the two germline ends. Germline V gene lookup returns CDR1 MNHEY and CDR2 SVGAGI. DNA of the CDR3: TGTGCCAGCAGTCGGGACTCCGTGGGGGAGCAGTACTTC. This encodes CASSRDSVGEQYF.

The chain joins TRBV19 to TRBJ2-1; 12 bases are a match to TRBD2. Germline lookup yields CDR1 LNHDA and CDR2 SQIVND (reference sequence). Trimming cost V 1 base and J 7 bases; bases outside gene matches: 11. The CDR3 has 18 amino acids. The chain's CDR3 is CASSIGTSGASARNEQFF. CDR3 coding DNA: TGTGCCAGTAGTATAGGGACTAGCGGGGCGTCGGCGAGAAATGAGCAGTTCTTC.

This clone appeared a single time. The chain joins TRBV11-2 to TRBJ2-1; the match to TRBD2 covers 7 bases. V shed 1 base and J 4 bases; nucleotides not matched to a gene: 4. Germline-derived CDR1 and CDR2 are SGHAT and FQNNGV. The length of the CDR3 is 15 residues. The CDR3 sequence: CASSLGVAGYNEQFF. The CDR3 nucleotides read TGTGCCAGCAGCTTAGGGGTAGCGGGTTACAATGAGCAGTTCTTC.

The V gene is TRBV11-3, the J gene TRBJ2-6; D unclear. V lost 3 bases and J lost 0, with 15 bases in between. Germline V gene lookup returns CDR1 SGHNT and CDR2 YENEEA. This CDR3 has 18 amino acids. The CDR3 DNA reads TGTGCCAGCAGCTTTAATGCGGTTCCGTTCTCTGGGGCCAACGTCCTGACTTTC. Encoded protein: CASSFNAVPFSGANVLTF. Together with reference TRBV11-3 and TRBJ2-6, the CDR3 gives the full variable domain: EAGVVQSPRYKIIEKKQPVAFWCNPISGHNTLYWYLQNLGQGPELLIRYENEEAVDDSQLPKDRFSAERLKGVDSTLKIQPAELGDSAVYLCASSFNAVPFSGANVLTFGAGSRLTVL.

This chain joins TRBV15 and TRBJ2-4; TRBD2 matches 9 bases. Germline CDR1 LNHNV, CDR2 YYDKDF (reference sequence). V lost 3 bases, J lost 8 bases, and 8 bases stayed unmatched. CDR3 length: 15 amino acids. The CDR3 DNA is TGTGCCACCAGCAGTCGACGCGGGAGGGGCGACATTCAGTACTTC. Protein product: CATSSRRGRGDIQYF.

The chain combines TRBV7-2 with TRBJ1-2; TRBD1 aligns across 7 bases. CDR1 and CDR2 from the germline V gene are SGHTA and FQGNSA. V lost 1 base and J lost 7; bases outside the gene matches: 3. There are 13 residues in the CDR3. The CDR3 region is CASSLEGASGYTF. DNA for the CDR3: TGTGCCAGCAGCTTAGAGGGGGCAAGTGGCTACACCTTC. Complete variable domain (other parts from reference TRBV7-2 and TRBJ1-2): GAGVSQSPSNKVTEKGKDVELRCDPISGHTALYWYRQSLGQGLEFLIYFQGNSAPDKSGLPSDRFSAERTGGSVSTLTIQRTQQEDSAVYLCASSLEGASGYTFGSGTRLTVV.

This chain connects TRBV27 to TRBJ2-7; 8 bases are a match to TRBD2. V lost 5 bases and J lost 2; bases outside the gene matches: 5. Germline V gene lookup returns CDR1 MNHEY and CDR2 SMNVEV (reference sequence). CDR3 length equals 14 residues. Written as DNA, the CDR3 is TGTGCCAGCAGTGACGTAGCGGGGCCCTACGAGCAGTACTTC. It encodes CASSDVAGPYEQYF.

The rearrangement uses TRBV9 and TRBJ1-1; maybe TRBD1 (6 bases). The germline V and J ends were trimmed by 4 bases and 1 base, with 11 bases remaining between them. The length of the CDR3 is 14 residues. The germline V gene has CDR1 SGDLS and CDR2 YYNGEE. CDR3 in amino acids: CASSPGGPNTEAFF. The DNA for the CDR3 is TGTGCCAGCAGCCCCGGGGGGCCGAACACTGAAGCTTTCTTT.

The chain joins TRBV6-6 to TRBJ2-2; 7 positions agree with TRBD1. The germline V gene has CDR1 MNHNY and CDR2 SVGAGI (reference sequence). The CDR3 has 14 residues. Trimming removed 8 bases from V and 5 bases from J; junction bases left unmatched: 8. CDR3 loop: CASRSQGRTGELFF. CDR3 nucleotide sequence: TGTGCCAGCCGATCACAGGGGCGGACCGGGGAGCTGTTTTTT.

The rearrangement links TRBV3-1 (or the pseudogene TRBV3-2) to TRBJ1-1, with D possibly being TRBD1 (6 bases). CDR1 and CDR2 (germline): LGHDT, YNNKEL (reference sequence). This CDR3 is built from 14 residues. V gave up 7 bases and J gave up 4 bases, with 16 bases separating them. In DNA, the CDR3 is TGTGCCAGCACCCGAAGGGGGTACGGCACTGAAGCTTTCTTT. It translates to CASTRRGYGTEAFF.

V gene TRBV19 combines with J gene TRBJ1-1, with D possibly being TRBD1 (5 bases). The length of the CDR3 is 16 residues. The germline gives CDR1 LNHDA, CDR2 SQIVND (reference sequence). V was cut by 3 bases and J by 2 bases, with 16 bases left in between. The CDR3 region is CASSIAGFDSNTEAFF. In DNA form, the CDR3 reads TGTGCCAGTAGTATCGCAGGGTTTGACAGCAACACTGAAGCTTTCTTT. The full variable domain, in which reference TRBV19 and TRBJ1-1 provide the parts outside the CDR3, is DGGITQSPKYLFRKEGQNVTLSCEQNLNHDAMYWYRQDPGQGLRLIYYSQIVNDFQKGDIAEGYSVSREKKESFPLTVTSAQKNPTAFYLCASSIAGFDSNTEAFFGQGTRLTVV.

The rearrangement uses TRBV2 and TRBJ1-2; 9 bases are shared with TRBD1. The V gene end was trimmed by 4 bases and the J gene end by 7 bases; junction bases not matched to a gene: 10. The CDR3 consists of 15 residues. Germline V lookup: CDR1 SNHLY, CDR2 FYNNEI. The chain's CDR3 is CASSVNPRQGGGYTF. DNA of the CDR3: TGTGCCAGCAGTGTTAACCCCCGACAGGGGGGTGGCTACACCTTC.

This clone has a handful of counts. Additional DNA sequences in this sample encode the identical CDR3. The V and J genes are TRBV19 and TRBJ1-5, with D uncertain. V lost 3 bases and J lost 0, with 6 bases in between. This CDR3 has 14 amino acids. CDR1 and CDR2 from the germline V gene are LNHDA and SQIVND (reference sequence). Written as DNA, the CDR3 is TGTGCCAGTAGTATGGCCCTTAGCAATCAGCCCCAGCATTTT. Translated, it gives CASSMALSNQPQHF.

J is TRBJ1-2 and V is TRBV30; TRBD1 matches 9 bases. The CDR3 is 16 residues long. CDR1 is GTSNPN, CDR2 SVGIG, per germline (reference sequence). The ends lost 3 bases at V and 5 bases at J; junction bases unmatched: 13. Written as DNA, the CDR3 is TGTGCCTGGAGCCGACGTCTAGGGACAGGGAGGTATGGCTACACCTTC. Translating it yields CAWSRRLGTGRYGYTF.

The rearrangement uses TRBV3-1 (or the pseudogene TRBV3-2) and TRBJ2-3, with TRBD2 as a possible D gene (6 bases). CDR1 LGHDT and CDR2 YNNKEL come from the germline V gene (reference sequence). V lost 3 bases and J lost 1, with 8 bases in between. This CDR3 comprises 14 residues. The CDR3 sequence: CASSQASGTDTQYF. CDR3 bases: TGTGCCAGCAGCCAGGCTAGCGGCACAGATACGCAGTATTTT.

The V and J genes are TRBV30 and TRBJ1-6; 10 bases match TRBD1. The CDR3 has 13 residues. J gave up 12 bases and V 5 bases, and 7 bases lay outside the gene matches. Germline CDR1 GTSNPN, CDR2 SVGIG (reference sequence). CDR3 amino acids: CAWGQGERVPLHF. The CDR3 DNA sequence: TGTGCCTGGGGACAGGGGGAAAGAGTACCCCTCCACTTT.

This chain links TRBV18 with TRBJ2-2; D gene ambiguous. The V end lost 1 base, the J end lost 3 bases, and 12 bases lay between the germline ends. Germline loops: CDR1 KGHSH, CDR2 LQKENI. The CDR3 spans 16 residues. CDR3 DNA sequence: TGTGCCAGCTCACCACTGCGCACTAACTACACCGGGGAGCTGTTTTTT. Encoded protein: CASSPLRTNYTGELFF.